The clone carrying this T cell receptor (beta chain) was detected many times. Uncontrolled infections, pregnancy, lactation or other autoimmune diseases led to patient exclusion. Clinical symptoms, serum thyroxine, TRAb, thyroid ultrasound and orbital computed tomography formed the basis of diagnosis. The TCR beta CDR3 regions underwent amplification from RNA transcripts. The authors performed first-round RT-PCR with HTBI primers and then a second-round multiplex PCR. TCRdb re-called the multiplex PCR reads through MiXCR, storing one row per CDR3 protein. The sample consists of 300,000 to 400,000 distinct CDR3 sequences, 15% to 20% of them appearing once. The data were taken from a study of Graves' ophthalmopathy and Graves' hyperthyroidism. CDR3 length equals 15 residues. Germline CDR1 and CDR2: SGHAT and FQNNGV. Trimming took 6 bases from V and 0 from J, leaving 14 bases between them.

The sequence derives from an adult man with Graves' ophthalmopathy. The sample was peripheral blood. The gene calls are TRBV11-2 and TRBJ2-5; D not resolved. CDR3 loop: CASSRPGPNQETQYF. DNA of the CDR3: TGTGCCAGCAGTAGACCTGGACCCAACCAAGAGACCCAGTACTTC.